This T cell receptor beta chain derives from a study of blood T cell repertoires in COVID-19. Assay used: immunoSEQ multiplex PCR; TCRdb lists only in-frame clones, some missing. The sample contains fewer than 200,000 clones, approximately 80% of which appear only once. The source is a man aged 50-59 years who had recovered from COVID-19. Sequenced input: PBMCs or T cells enriched from blood (not recorded which).

Here the CDR3 reads CASSQTGHSGNTIYF. The DNA for the CDR3 is TGTGCCAGCAGCCAAACAGGACACTCTGGAAACACCATATATTTT. This chain connects TRBV3-1 (or the pseudogene TRBV3-2) to TRBJ1-3; the D gene is possibly TRBD1 (5 bases). V lost 2 bases and J lost 0, with 8 bases in between. CDR1 is LGHDT, CDR2 YNNKEL, per germline (reference sequence). The CDR3 covers 15 residues.